The 31 T cell receptor beta chains given below trace back to one sample, sequenced in a study of shared clonotypes between healthy human individuals. Method: immunoSEQ multiplex PCR; TCRdb's copy keeps in-frame clones and lacks some. This repertoire shows 1,400,000 or so clones, approximately 98.5% found once; its top ten account for 0.36%. Material: naive CD4+ T cells sorted from blood. Specified subset: CD45RA+ positively selected. All receptors derive from a man younger than 45 in good health.

The chain employs TRBV29-1 and TRBJ2-7; possible D gene TRBD2, 5 bases. Germline V CDR1 and CDR2: SQVTM, ANQGSEA. The CDR3 runs to 15 residues. V lost 5 bases and J 2 bases, leaving 19 bases between the germline ends. This CDR3 is CSVFAGLRLAYEQYF. The CDR3 DNA is TGCAGCGTTTTTGCGGGTCTCCGATTAGCCTACGAGCAGTACTTC.

The J gene is TRBJ2-1, the V gene TRBV5-1, with 8 bases matching TRBD2. With 1 base clipped from V and 8 bases from J, the junction kept 5 bases outside the gene matches. This CDR3 is built from 14 residues. Germline-derived CDR1 and CDR2 are SGHRS and YFSETQ. The CDR3 reads CASSLIPGGHEQFF. In DNA, the CDR3 is TGCGCCAGCAGCTTGATCCCGGGAGGGCATGAGCAGTTCTTC.

This clone has just one count. This chain uses TRBV5-6 with TRBJ2-5; a possible D gene is TRBD1 (6 bases). Trimming took 2 bases from V and 9 from J, leaving 14 bases between them. Per the germline V gene, CDR1 is SGHDT and CDR2 is YYEEEE. CDR3 length: 13 residues. The CDR3 loop reads CASSLGQLPPQYF. In DNA, the CDR3 is TGTGCCAGCAGCTTAGGACAGCTCCCGCCCCAGTACTTC. Supplemented by reference TRBV5-6 and TRBJ2-5, the full variable domain reads DAGVTQSPTHLIKTRGQQVTLRCSPKSGHDTVSWYQQALGQGPQFIFQYYEEEERQRGNFPDRFSGHQFPNYSSELNVNALLLGDSALYLCASSLGQLPPQYFGPGTRLLVL.

The rearrangement links TRBV10-3 to TRBJ1-1; TRBD1 matches 9 bases. Germline CDR1 is ENHRY and CDR2 is SYGVKD. Germline trimming cut 6 bases from V and 7 bases from J; bases unmatched to any gene: 9. CDR3 length: 14 residues. CDR3 nucleotides: TGTGCCATCAGGGCCTCGGGACAGGGCGGTGAAGCTTTCTTT. This encodes CAIRASGQGGEAFF.

The J gene is TRBJ2-7, the V gene TRBV6-1; a possible D gene is TRBD1 (5 bases). Germline CDR1 MNHNS, CDR2 SASEGT. The CDR3 has 13 amino acids. The V end lost 7 bases, the J end lost 3 bases, and 13 bases lay between the germline ends. In DNA form, the CDR3 reads TGTGCCAGCATCTTGGCAGGGCTCTACGAGCAGTACTTC. Its protein product is CASILAGLYEQYF.

The genes are TRBV18 and TRBJ2-6, with D tentatively TRBD1 or TRBD2 (5 bases each). Trimming left V 4 bases short and J 0 bases short, with 13 bases between. The CDR3 has 17 amino acids. CDR1 is KGHSH and CDR2 is LQKENI in the germline V gene. The CDR3: CASSLMTGTSGANVLTF. DNA of the CDR3: TGTGCCAGCTCACTAATGACGGGGACCTCTGGGGCCAACGTCCTGACTTTC. The complete variable domain, with remaining parts taken from reference TRBV18 and TRBJ2-6, reads NAGVMQNPRHLVRRRGQEARLRCSPMKGHSHVYWYRQLPEEGLKFMVYLQKENIIDESGMPKERFSAEFPKEGPSILRIQQVVRGDSAAYFCASSLMTGTSGANVLTFGAGSRLTVL.

This chain connects TRBV5-6 to TRBJ2-1; the D is unclear. This CDR3 contains 12 residues. Trimming removed 2 bases from V and 8 bases from J, with 8 bases in between. Germline CDR1 reads SGHDT; CDR2 reads YYEEEE. The CDR3 is CASSLGVDEQFF. Written as DNA, the CDR3 is TGTGCCAGCAGCTTAGGTGTGGATGAGCAGTTCTTC.

This clone was seen only once. This chain links TRBV4-3 with TRBJ2-7, with D possibly called TRBD1 or TRBD2 (5 bases each). This CDR3 is 15 amino acids long. The germline V gene has CDR1 LGHNA and CDR2 YSLEER. V gave up 4 bases and J gave up 7 bases, with 20 bases separating them. CDR3 sequence: CASSLYPTLEGEQYF. CDR3 coding DNA: TGCGCCAGCAGCCTCTACCCGACCCTAGAGGGGGAGCAGTACTTC.

V usage is TRBV15 and J usage is TRBJ2-1; unclear D gene. CDR1 and CDR2 from the germline V gene are LNHNV and YYDKDF (reference sequence). The CDR3 totals 13 residues. The V end lost 1 base, the J end lost 4 bases, and 5 bases lay between the germline ends. CDR3 protein: CATSRGYYNEQFF. As DNA, the CDR3 is TGTGCCACCAGCAGAGGCTATTACAATGAGCAGTTCTTC.

This chain connects TRBV28 to TRBJ2-7, with D perhaps matching TRBD2 (6 bases). Germline V lookup: CDR1 MDHEN, CDR2 SYDVKM. V was clipped by 3 bases and J by 4 bases, with 16 bases between them. The CDR3 has 15 residues. The CDR3 DNA sequence: TGTGCCAGCAGTTTTCGGTCGCTAGCGCGGTACGAGCAGTACTTC. Residues: CASSFRSLARYEQYF.

V is TRBV29-1 and J is TRBJ2-7, with 8 bases fitting TRBD2. CDR3 length: 14 amino acids. Per the germline V gene, CDR1 is SQVTM and CDR2 is ANQGSEA. V lost 4 bases to trimming and J lost 2 bases; unmatched junction nucleotides: 7. Here the CDR3 reads CSVGYSGATYEQYF. As DNA, the CDR3 is TGCAGCGTTGGTTATAGCGGGGCGACCTACGAGCAGTACTTC.

The gene calls are TRBV7-9 and TRBJ2-2; D is ambiguous. Germline V CDR1 and CDR2: SEHNR, FQNEAQ (reference sequence). The CDR3 spans 13 residues. V was clipped by 3 bases and J by 5 bases, with 7 bases between them. CDR3 coding DNA: TGTGCCAGCAGCTTCCCCACGACCGGGGAGCTGTTTTTT. Its translation is CASSFPTTGELFF.

The CDR3 bases are TGTGCCAGCAGCAAACTAGCGGGAGGGGGGGGCGAGCAGTTCTTC. Its translation: CASSKLAGGGGEQFF. The chain combines TRBV6-5 with TRBJ2-1, with TRBD2 identical over 13 bases. Germline V gene data show CDR1 as MNHEY and CDR2 as SVGAGI. J was trimmed by 10 bases and V by 6 bases; bases with no gene match: 9. The CDR3 is 15 amino acids.

This chain links TRBV9 with TRBJ1-4; 7 nucleotides line up with TRBD1. The length of the CDR3 is 14 residues. Trimming at V came to 1 base and at J to 5 bases, leaving 2 bases not matched to a gene. Germline-derived CDR1 and CDR2 are SGDLS and YYNGEE. This CDR3 reads CASSVTGQNEKLFF. In nucleotides, the CDR3 is TGTGCCAGCAGCGTAACGGGACAGAATGAAAAACTGTTTTTT.

The chain has TRBV5-6 and TRBJ2-3; tentative D call: TRBD2 (6 bases). V lost 1 base to trimming and J lost 4 bases, with 16 bases between them. This CDR3 region has 16 residues. Germline CDR1 SGHDT, CDR2 YYEEEE. The CDR3 DNA follows: TGTGCCAGCAGCTTGCTACTGGGGGACTCCCCAGATACGCAGTATTTT. Translating gives CASSLLLGDSPDTQYF.

The chain joins TRBV7-9 to TRBJ2-5, with 8 bases matching TRBD1. The germline V gene encodes CDR1 SEHNR and CDR2 FQNEAQ (reference sequence). The V gene end was trimmed by 4 bases and the J gene end by 5 bases; junction bases not matched to a gene: 3. The length of the CDR3 is 13 residues. CDR3 sequence (DNA): TGTGCCAGCAGCTCCTACAGGGGGGAGACCCAGTACTTC. It codes for CASSSYRGETQYF.

V and J are TRBV9 and TRBJ2-2; D remains unclear. The CDR3 spans 14 residues. V dropped 0 bases and J dropped 6 bases, with 9 bases sitting between them. Per germline, CDR1 SGDLS and CDR2 YYNGEE. The CDR3 region has the DNA TGTGCCAGCAGCGTAGGAGGCACCTCCGGGGAGCTGTTTTTT. It codes for CASSVGGTSGELFF.

The chain carries TRBV29-1 and TRBJ2-3, with 12 bases matching TRBD2. Germline lookup yields CDR1 SQVTM and CDR2 ANQGSEA. Trimming took 4 bases from V and 3 from J; bases not matched to a gene: 2. This CDR3 is built from 14 residues. The CDR3 DNA sequence: TGCAGCGTTGCTACTAGCGGGAGGACAGATACGCAGTATTTT. It translates to CSVATSGRTDTQYF.

V and J are TRBV7-8 and TRBJ1-3; D remains ambiguous. The V end was cut by 1 base, the J end by 7 bases, with 11 bases between. There are 14 residues in the CDR3. Germline V gene sequence: CDR1 SGHVS, CDR2 FQNEAQ. CDR3 DNA sequence: TGTGCCAGCAGCTTAGGGGATATTACCAACACCATATATTTT. The encoded protein is CASSLGDITNTIYF.

CDR3 bases: TGTGCCAGCAGCCCCCAAGAGTACAATGAGCAGTTCTTC. Amino acids: CASSPQEYNEQFF. J is TRBJ2-1 and V is TRBV5-4, with unresolved D. V lost 4 bases, J lost 4 bases, and 9 bases lay in between. CDR1 and CDR2 (germline): SGHNT, YYREEE (reference sequence). This CDR3 region has 13 residues.

The rearrangement links TRBV5-1 to TRBJ2-3, with a possible D match to TRBD2 (6 bases). This CDR3 comprises 14 residues. CDR1 and CDR2 (germline): SGHRS, YFSETQ. The V end lost 4 bases, the J end lost 5 bases, and 14 bases lay between the germline ends. The CDR3 DNA follows: TGCGCCAGCAGCGCCGGAGGAGGGGTAGATACGCAGTATTTT. This sequence encodes CASSAGGGVDTQYF.

The chain uses TRBV10-3 and TRBJ2-7; TRBD2 agrees at 10 bases. J lost 5 bases, V lost 1 base, and 26 bases had no gene match. Germline V gene data show CDR1 as ENHRY and CDR2 as SYGVKD. The CDR3 spans 22 residues. CDR3 sequence reads: CAISEFVDRTFSGRPSGDEQYF. CDR3 in DNA: TGTGCCATCAGTGAGTTTGTGGACAGGACGTTTAGCGGGAGGCCCTCCGGAGACGAGCAGTACTTC.

The CDR3 loop reads CASSLEAGRSYEQYF. The DNA for the CDR3 is TGTGCCAGCAGCTTAGAAGCGGGGCGATCCTACGAGCAGTACTTC. This chain joins TRBV9 and TRBJ2-7; 7 positions match TRBD2. CDR1 and CDR2 (germline): SGDLS, YYNGEE. The CDR3 contains 15 residues. V lost 4 bases and J lost 1; bases outside the gene matches: 8.

This clone was seen just once. The chain carries TRBV29-1 and TRBJ2-7; TRBD1 matches 7 bases. From germline, CDR1 is SQVTM and CDR2 ANQGSEA. This CDR3 has 14 residues. V shed 7 bases and J 2 bases; nucleotides not matched to a gene: 11. This CDR3 is CSARTNRGPYEQYF. The DNA of the CDR3 is TGCAGCGCCCGAACAAACAGGGGACCCTACGAGCAGTACTTC.

The chain couples TRBV27 to TRBJ1-1; TRBD1 matches at 9 bases. The CDR3 spans 13 residues. The V gene's germline CDR1 is MNHEY and CDR2 SMNVEV (reference sequence). Germline trimming cut 4 bases from V and 7 bases from J; bases unmatched to any gene: 4. DNA for the CDR3: TGTGCCAGCAGTTCCAGACAGGGGGTTGAAGCTTTCTTT. Protein: CASSSRQGVEAFF.

The gene calls are TRBV11-2 and TRBJ2-7; 7 bases line up with TRBD2. Germline trimming cut 5 bases from V and 2 bases from J; bases unmatched to any gene: 6. Germline CDR1 reads SGHAT; CDR2 reads FQNNGV. The CDR3 length is 14 residues. Here the CDR3 DNA reads TGTGCCAGCAGCCGCGGGAGCCCGCCCTACGAGCAGTACTTC. Residues: CASSRGSPPYEQYF.

This clone has only one observation. This chain connects TRBV2 to TRBJ1-5; D may be TRBD1 (5 bases). This CDR3 has 14 amino acids. V gave up 4 bases and J gave up 2 bases, with 9 bases separating them. Germline CDR1 SNHLY, CDR2 FYNNEI. The CDR3: CASSGGTGNQPQHF. The CDR3 DNA is TGTGCCAGCAGTGGGGGGACGGGCAATCAGCCCCAGCATTTT.

The chain links TRBV18 to TRBJ1-2; 7 bases align to TRBD1. This CDR3 is 13 amino acids long. J gave up 4 bases and V 5 bases, and 4 bases lay outside the gene matches. Germline V lookup: CDR1 KGHSH, CDR2 LQKENI. CDR3 protein: CASSGTDFYGYTF. CDR3 in DNA: TGTGCCAGCTCAGGGACAGACTTCTATGGCTACACCTTC. Together with reference TRBV18 and TRBJ1-2, the CDR3 gives the full variable domain: NAGVMQNPRHLVRRRGQEARLRCSPMKGHSHVYWYRQLPEEGLKFMVYLQKENIIDESGMPKERFSAEFPKEGPSILRIQQVVRGDSAAYFCASSGTDFYGYTFGSGTRLTVV.

This rearrangement joins TRBV27 to TRBJ2-1; 11 positions match TRBD2. Trimming cost V 6 bases and J 4 bases; bases outside gene matches: 14. CDR1 and CDR2 from the germline V gene are MNHEY and SMNVEV (reference sequence). The CDR3 loop spans 18 amino acids. CDR3 sequence reads: CASSLKWLAGGAYNEQFF. The DNA of the CDR3 is TGTGCCAGCAGCCTTAAGTGGCTAGCGGGGGGCGCGTACAATGAGCAGTTCTTC.

Written as DNA, the CDR3 is TGCGCCAGCAGCTTGGCCAGCAGGGCTTTGTCCTACGAGCAGTACTTC. Its protein is CASSLASRALSYEQYF. The chain carries TRBV5-1 and TRBJ2-7; D may be TRBD1 (5 bases). This CDR3 contains 16 residues. V lost 0 bases to trimming and J lost 1 base, with 14 bases between them. Germline V lookup: CDR1 SGHRS, CDR2 YFSETQ.

The chain combines TRBV19 with TRBJ2-2, with 9 bases that match TRBD2. V lost 3 bases and J lost 4; bases outside the gene matches: 15. Germline lookup yields CDR1 LNHDA and CDR2 SQIVND (reference sequence). The CDR3 totals 19 residues. The CDR3 nucleotides read TGTGCCAGTAGTATGAGGGGCAGGATAGCGGGAGCGGGCACCGGGGAGCTGTTTTTT. Protein product: CASSMRGRIAGAGTGELFF. The whole variable domain, filled in from reference TRBV19 and TRBJ2-2, reads DGGITQSPKYLFRKEGQNVTLSCEQNLNHDAMYWYRQDPGQGLRLIYYSQIVNDFQKGDIAEGYSVSREKKESFPLTVTSAQKNPTAFYLCASSMRGRIAGAGTGELFFGEGSRLTVL.